This T cell receptor beta chain emerged from a study of PD-L1 blockade in urothelial cancer (TCRdb year 2017). About the study as a whole: All patients started therapy around 2014 and received atezolizumab 1,200 mg intravenously every 3 weeks. Around 30 patients had pretreatment blood TCR-seq, roughly 25 had at least one posttreatment blood collection, and roughly 25 had tumor TCR-seq. Blood samples were analyzed at two time points: 3 weeks after treatment start (second dose) and 6 weeks after treatment start. An ECOG performance status of 0 or 1 was recorded for the patients, and 0 to 3 prior chemotherapy regimens had been received by the patients. Pretreatment tumor samples, along with matched peripheral blood serially collected before and after atezolizumab treatment, were subjected to TCR sequencing. Blood samples yielded a median of roughly 150,000 T cells and roughly 80,000 unique TCRs, with median clonality around 0.084. The study, an exploratory multi-omic analysis, examined somatic, immune and clinical correlates of response to PD-L1 blockade with atezolizumab in urothelial cancer. Whole exome sequencing and RNA sequencing of pretreatment tumors were performed alongside TCR sequencing in the same patients. Durable clinical benefit was achieved by nine patients and was not achieved by 20 patients. Progression-free survival longer than 6 months counted as durable clinical benefit, and TCR features were additionally tested against both progression-free and overall survival. Twenty-five of 29 patients were identified as males with urothelial cancer of bladder origin, and a prior smoking history was reported by 18 of 29 patients. Results and caveats for the whole study, not just this receptor: A pretreatment peripheral blood TCR clonality below the median was linked to improved progression-free and overall survival. Small sample size (n ≈ 29) and many exploratory analyses mean the results are intended to be hypothesis-generating. Greater expansion of tumor-associated TCR clones in peripheral blood 3 weeks after the start of treatment was observed in patients with durable benefit (n of about 20, p = 0.022).

Each PCR received spiked-in synthetic TCR analog templates so that absolute template abundance could be estimated from read counts. TCRbeta CDR3 regions were amplified from genomic DNA with bias-controlled V and J gene primers using the immunoSEQ assay. Rearranged TCRbeta segments were sequenced at approximately 20X coverage. The published analysis was carried out like this. Sequencing errors were corrected by clustering, and CDR3s were annotated against IMGT so that V, D and J genes could be assigned. Only productive TCRbeta rearrangements were used in downstream analyses, excluding out-of-frame or stop-codon sequences. To compute clonality, Shannon entropy was normalized by the log of the number of unique productive sequences and then subtracted from one. Clones differing between time points or between blood and tumor were identified using Fisher's exact test with Benjamini-Hochberg correction, with an adjusted p below 0.01 applied as the threshold. TCRdb mirrors the immuneACCESS table, restricted to in-frame sequences. Some clones are absent from its copies; in checked studies, under half trace to an unresolved V gene, and the reason for the others is unknown. The V and J calls and clone size come from that table; D and trimming were worked out from the DNA. For this sample there are 60,000 or so clones; around 81% appear just once. The ten largest clonotypes hold about 2.9% of the sample.

The sample's time point label is to be understood as: pretreatment peripheral blood. A total of under 30 patients with locally advanced or metastatic urothelial carcinoma, treated at Memorial Sloan Kettering on a trial protocol, made up the cohort. Peripheral blood mononuclear cells were collected from each patient pretreatment and during treatment, giving between 1 and 8 total time points per patient. The Qiagen DNeasy Blood extraction kit was used to purify genomic DNA from total PBMCs and from tumor samples. PBMCs were collected pretreatment and during treatment, and were isolated and stored as previously described. Comments on this clone: Its antigen has not been determined. Base qualities are not at hand, and no much larger clone is one base apart.

Here the sequenced sample was PBMCs, taken around atezolizumab (anti-PD-L1) treatment. The clonotype was recovered from a man aged 65 to 85 with urothelial cancer.

Read as DNA, the sequence is TGCGCCAGCAGCTTGGGGGGGGAGCCCTACGAGCAGTACTTC. Its product reads: CASSLGGEPYEQYF. The chain uses TRBV5-1 and TRBJ2-7; a tentative D match to TRBD2 spans 6 bases. There are 14 amino acids in the CDR3, from cysteine to phenylalanine inclusive. Only CDR3 DNA remains: 42 bases, in frame from the first base. As encoded in the germline V gene, CDR1 is SGHRS while CDR2 is YFSETQ. V is shortened by 0 bases, J by 2 bases, and the region joining them spans 9 bases.